The 20 T cell receptor beta chains given below trace back to one sample, sequenced in a study of cytomegalovirus exposure and HLA in healthy donors. Amplification used 60 Vbeta primers and 13 Jbeta primers. Method: immunoSEQ multiplex PCR; TCRdb's copy keeps in-frame clones and lacks some. The data show about 110,000 clones, roughly two thirds seen once. Sequencing used PBMCs. The receptors stem from a female donor in good health and CMV-seronegative.

This rearrangement joins TRBV7-2 to TRBJ1-4; D ambiguous. The CDR3 loop spans 14 amino acids. Germline V lookup: CDR1 SGHTA, CDR2 FQGNSA. Trimming took off 8 bases at V and 10 bases at J, with 20 bases between the two ends. The CDR3 region is CASGSGVGFGKLFF. The CDR3 nucleotides are TGTGCCAGCGGTTCCGGGGTGGGGTTTGGAAAACTGTTTTTT.

This chain uses TRBV15 with TRBJ1-4; unclear D gene. Between the trimmed V and J ends, which lost 5 bases and 0 bases, there was a span of 10 bases. The CDR3 has 15 residues. Germline assignment: CDR1 LNHNV and CDR2 YYDKDF (reference sequence). The CDR3: CATSPRASTNEKLFF. The CDR3 region has the DNA TGTGCCACCAGCCCGAGAGCTTCAACTAATGAAAAACTGTTTTTT.

This clone was counted once. V usage is TRBV27 and J usage is TRBJ2-3; 7 bases line up with TRBD2. The CDR3 is made up of 15 amino acids. CDR1 is MNHEY, CDR2 SMNVEV, per germline (reference sequence). The V and J ends lost 3 bases and 6 bases, in that order; junction bases with no gene match: 9. The CDR3 is CASSLMGGIIDTQYF. The CDR3 DNA sequence: TGTGCCAGCAGTTTGATGGGGGGGATCATCGATACGCAGTATTTT.

This clone was seen only once. V usage is TRBV7-2 and J usage is TRBJ2-4; 12 bases are shared with TRBD2. There are 15 residues in the CDR3. CDR1 SGHTA and CDR2 FQGNSA come from the germline V gene. V lost 5 bases to trimming and J lost 9 bases; unmatched junction nucleotides: 8. The CDR3: CASSVLGLAGSIQYF. The CDR3 DNA follows: TGTGCCAGCAGCGTCCTGGGACTAGCGGGTAGCATTCAGTACTTC.

The chain carries TRBV18 and TRBJ1-1; possible D gene TRBD1, 6 bases. Germline loops: CDR1 KGHSH, CDR2 LQKENI. Trimming cost V 4 bases and J 5 bases, with 14 bases left between them. The length of the CDR3 is 14 residues. The CDR3 loop reads CASSRKQGETEAFF. The CDR3 region has the DNA TGTGCCAGCTCACGCAAACAGGGAGAAACTGAAGCTTTCTTT.

J is TRBJ2-1 and V is TRBV11-3; D unclear. The germline V and J ends were trimmed by 5 bases and 9 bases, with 8 bases remaining between them. From germline, CDR1 is SGHNT and CDR2 YENEEA. This CDR3 region has 11 residues. The CDR3 bases are TGTGCCAGCAGCCAAACGGGTGAGCAGTTCTTC. Protein sequence: CASSQTGEQFF.

This clone was seen only once. The chain employs TRBV2 and TRBJ2-3; D is uncertain. The CDR3 has 11 amino acids. The V end lost 7 bases, the J end lost 7 bases, and 9 bases lay between the germline ends. Per germline, CDR1 SNHLY and CDR2 FYNNEI. CDR3 sequence reads: CASMEQNTQYF. The CDR3, as DNA: TGTGCCAGCATGGAACAGAATACGCAGTATTTT.

This clone was counted a few times. The rearrangement links TRBV6-5 to TRBJ2-1; 10 nucleotides align to TRBD2. The junction had 8 bases not matched to a gene; V was cut back by 6 bases and J by 6 bases. This CDR3 has 15 amino acids. CDR1 and CDR2 from the germline V gene are MNHEY and SVGAGI. CDR3 sequence: CASSILAGVGNEQFF. CDR3 sequence (DNA): TGTGCCAGCAGCATCCTAGCGGGAGTAGGCAATGAGCAGTTCTTC.

The chain joins TRBV11-3 to TRBJ2-1, with 10 positions matching TRBD2. The trim removed 1 base at V and 9 bases at J, leaving 9 bases unmatched. This CDR3 spans 16 amino acids. Germline CDR1 SGHNT, CDR2 YENEEA. The CDR3 DNA reads TGTGCCAGCAGCTTAGGTATAGCGGGAGGCCGGGGTGAGCAGTTCTTC. Its protein product is CASSLGIAGGRGEQFF.

The chain employs TRBV27 and TRBJ2-7, with a weak D call TRBD1 (5 bases). The germline gives CDR1 MNHEY, CDR2 SMNVEV (reference sequence). The length of the CDR3 is 14 residues. V lost 8 bases, J lost 2 bases, and 16 bases lay in between. The DNA for the CDR3 is TGTGCCAGCCAACAGTCAGAACAGGCCTACGAGCAGTACTTC. Translating it yields CASQQSEQAYEQYF.

The chain joins TRBV4-1 to TRBJ2-7; D is perhaps TRBD1 (7 bases). The V and J ends lost 2 bases and 3 bases respectively, with 14 bases between them. Germline lookup yields CDR1 MGHRA and CDR2 YSYEKL. This CDR3 is built from 15 residues. The CDR3 here is CASSQTQGGYYEQYF. The CDR3 coding sequence is TGCGCCAGCAGCCAAACTCAGGGGGGATACTACGAGCAGTACTTC.

The chain is built from TRBV19 and TRBJ1-5; unclear D gene. The V end lost 2 bases, the J end lost 0 bases, and 11 bases lay between the germline ends. Germline V gene sequence: CDR1 LNHDA, CDR2 SQIVND (reference sequence). CDR3 size: 16 residues. The CDR3 DNA is TGTGCCAGTAGTATAATTTCCGTCAGTAGCAATCAGCCCCAGCATTTT. Its translation: CASSIISVSSNQPQHF.

The CDR3 here is CASSWSDYGYTF. In DNA, the CDR3 is TGCGCCAGCAGCTGGTCGGACTATGGCTACACCTTC. This chain links TRBV4-1 with TRBJ1-2; D is unclear. Germline V gives CDR1 MGHRA, CDR2 YSYEKL. Trimming left V 5 bases short and J 3 bases short, with 7 bases between. The CDR3 is 12 residues long.

The genes are TRBV2 and TRBJ2-2; 10 nucleotides line up with TRBD2. Looked up from germline, CDR1 is SNHLY and CDR2 is FYNNEI. CDR3 length: 15 residues. Trimming took 4 bases from V and 5 from J; bases not matched to a gene: 4. The CDR3 DNA follows: TGTGCCAGCAGTGTACTAGCGGGATGGACCGGGGAGCTGTTTTTT. Translation: CASSVLAGWTGELFF.

The chain carries TRBV28 and TRBJ1-1; 10 bases fit TRBD1. CDR3 size: 14 residues. CDR1 is MDHEN, CDR2 SYDVKM, per germline. V was clipped by 6 bases and J by 6 bases; unmatched bases: 7. The CDR3 DNA follows: TGTGCCAGCAGACGAGGACAGGGGGTCCCTGAAGCTTTCTTT. Protein product: CASRRGQGVPEAFF.

The V call is TRBV9, the J call TRBJ1-1, with D possibly matching TRBD1 (5 bases). The CDR3 sequence is 13 residues long. Germline CDR1 reads SGDLS; CDR2 reads YYNGEE. V was cut by 4 bases and J by 6 bases, with 13 bases left in between. The DNA for the CDR3 is TGTGCCAGCAGCTCCTCGCCGGGGGCTGAAGCTTTCTTT. The encoded protein is CASSSSPGAEAFF.

The chain links TRBV28 to TRBJ2-3; D uncertain. Trimming took off 3 bases at V and 5 bases at J, with 15 bases between the two ends. The CDR3 sequence is 15 residues long. The germline gives CDR1 MDHEN, CDR2 SYDVKM. The CDR3 DNA reads TGTGCCAGCAGTTTGTTCCCCCAAACCGGAGATACGCAGTATTTT. This sequence encodes CASSLFPQTGDTQYF.

The J gene is TRBJ2-3, the V gene TRBV7-8; 8 positions agree with TRBD2. The CDR3 runs 15 residues. The junction had 11 bases not matched to a gene; V was cut back by 5 bases and J by 7 bases. From germline, CDR1 is SGHVS and CDR2 FQNEAQ. CDR3 coding DNA: TGTGCCAGCAGCCAGGCCGGGACTAGTTCAAATACGCAGTATTTT. This translates into CASSQAGTSSNTQYF.

This clone was observed a few times. The chain links TRBV5-1 to TRBJ1-1, with D possibly matching TRBD1 (6 bases). Trimming pared 0 bases from V and 5 bases from J, leaving 20 bases between. CDR1 and CDR2 from the germline V gene are SGHRS and YFSETQ. This CDR3 has 17 amino acids. The CDR3 here is CASSLVPGHLLGTEAFF. The CDR3 nucleotides read TGCGCCAGCAGCTTGGTTCCGGGACACCTGTTGGGGACTGAAGCTTTCTTT. The variable domain in full, completed from reference TRBV5-1 and TRBJ1-1, reads KAGVTQTPRYLIKTRGQQVTLSCSPISGHRSVSWYQQTPGQGLQFLFEYFSETQRNKGNFPGRFSGRQFSNSRSEMNVSTLELGDSALYLCASSLVPGHLLGTEAFFGQGTRLTVV.

This rearrangement joins TRBV18 to TRBJ2-6, with 13 positions matching TRBD2. The CDR3 has 18 amino acids. The ends lost 1 base at V and 4 bases at J; junction bases unmatched: 4. Germline loops: CDR1 KGHSH, CDR2 LQKENI. CDR3 region: CASSPRTSGSSGANVLTF. CDR3 sequence (DNA): TGTGCCAGCTCACCACGGACTAGCGGGAGTTCAGGGGCCAACGTCCTGACTTTC.